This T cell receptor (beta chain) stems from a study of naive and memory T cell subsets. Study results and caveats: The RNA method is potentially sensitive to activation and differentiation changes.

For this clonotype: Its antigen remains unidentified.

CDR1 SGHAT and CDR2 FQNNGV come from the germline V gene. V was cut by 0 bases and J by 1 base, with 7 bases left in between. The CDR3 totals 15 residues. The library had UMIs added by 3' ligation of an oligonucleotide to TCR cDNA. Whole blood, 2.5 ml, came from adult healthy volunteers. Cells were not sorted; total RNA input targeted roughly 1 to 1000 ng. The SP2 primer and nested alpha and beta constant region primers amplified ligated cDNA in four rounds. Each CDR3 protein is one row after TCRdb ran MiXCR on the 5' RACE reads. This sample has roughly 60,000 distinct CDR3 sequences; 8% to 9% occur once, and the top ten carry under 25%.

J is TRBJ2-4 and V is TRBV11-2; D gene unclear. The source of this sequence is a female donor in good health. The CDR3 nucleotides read TGTGCCAGCAGCTTAGACCATCGGGCCAAAAACATTCAGTACTTC. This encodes CASSLDHRAKNIQYF. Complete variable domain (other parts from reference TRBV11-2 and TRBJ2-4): EAGVAQSPRYKIIEKRQSVAFWCNPISGHATLYWYQQILGQGPKLLIQFQNNGVVDDSQLPKDRFSAERLKGVDSTLKIQPAKLEDSAVYLCASSLDHRAKNIQYFGAGTRLSVL.